What follows describes a single T cell receptor (beta chain). What it binds is unknown. These data belong to a study of cytomegalovirus exposure and HLA in healthy donors. Study findings and constraints: Segments of the TCR beta V type were, in most cases, productive about 90% or about 30% of the time in an earlier analysis. Across all donors, roughly uniform sequencing depth was an assumption of the presence/absence analyses.

The germline gives CDR1 MNHNY, CDR2 SVGAGI (reference sequence). The CDR3 is 12 residues long. V was shortened by 7 bases and J by 4 bases, with 8 bases between the two germline ends. PCR was performed using 60 Vbeta and 13 Jbeta primers. Original analysis: Roughly 11 million shared chains were among the roughly 78 million unique TCR beta chains that a later analysis counted. Profiled with immunoSEQ multiplex PCR; TCRdb holds only in-frame clones, not every one. V and J calls plus clone size are reproduced from that table; the DNA served to infer D and trimming. The repertoire consists of about 200,000 clones, with 70% to 80% occurring once and the leading ten covering roughly 2.1%.

The TCR comes from a woman in her twenties or thirties in good health and CMV-seropositive. This chain joins TRBV6-6 and TRBJ1-5; no clear D. Material for sequencing was PBMCs. Here the CDR3 reads CASTFPNQPQHF. CDR3 bases: TGTGCCAGCACTTTTCCGAATCAGCCCCAGCATTTT.